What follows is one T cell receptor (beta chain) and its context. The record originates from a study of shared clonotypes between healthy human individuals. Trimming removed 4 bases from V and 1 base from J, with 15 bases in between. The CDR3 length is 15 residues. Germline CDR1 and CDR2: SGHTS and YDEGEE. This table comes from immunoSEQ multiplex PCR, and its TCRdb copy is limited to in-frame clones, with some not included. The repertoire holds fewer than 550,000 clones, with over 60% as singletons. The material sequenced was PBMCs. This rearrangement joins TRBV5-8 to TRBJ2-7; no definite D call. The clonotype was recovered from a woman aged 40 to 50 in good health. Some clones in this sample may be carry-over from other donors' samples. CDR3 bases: TGTGCCAGCAGCCGTGGGCACCACCCATCCTACGAGCAGTACTTC. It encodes CASSRGHHPSYEQYF.